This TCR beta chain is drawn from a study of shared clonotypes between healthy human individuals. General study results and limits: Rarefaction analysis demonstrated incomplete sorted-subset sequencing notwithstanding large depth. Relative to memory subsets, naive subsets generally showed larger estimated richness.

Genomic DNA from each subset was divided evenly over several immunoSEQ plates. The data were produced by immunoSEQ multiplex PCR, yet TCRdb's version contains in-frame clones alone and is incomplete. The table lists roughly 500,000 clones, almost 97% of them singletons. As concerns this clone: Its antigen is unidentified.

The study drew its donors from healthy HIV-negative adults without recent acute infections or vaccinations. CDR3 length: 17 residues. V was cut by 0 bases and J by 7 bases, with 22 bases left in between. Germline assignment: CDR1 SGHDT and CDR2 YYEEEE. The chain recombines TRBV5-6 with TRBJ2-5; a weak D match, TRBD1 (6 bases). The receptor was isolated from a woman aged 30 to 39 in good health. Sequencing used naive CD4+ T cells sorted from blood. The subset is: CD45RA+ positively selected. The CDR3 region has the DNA TGTGCCAGCAGCTTGGGTGTGGGGGCCCCACGCCCACGGACCCAGTACTTC. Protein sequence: CASSLGVGAPRPRTQYF.